Detailed here is one T cell receptor beta chain. Its antigen is still unknown. The study ran its PCR with 60 Vbeta and 13 Jbeta primers. Libraries were prepared by immunoSEQ multiplex PCR; TCRdb keeps only in-frame clonotypes and omits some of them. The sample includes 150,000 to 200,000 clones, around three quarters of them seen just once. This sample was taken from a study of cytomegalovirus exposure and HLA in healthy donors. Study results and limitations: Sequencing depth roughly uniform across donors was assumed in presence/absence analyses. Per a later analysis, 15,000 to 20,000 TCR beta sequences showed association with HLA alleles at 0.05 false discovery rate.

The receptor comes from a man aged 35-49 years in good health and CMV-seronegative. Sequenced sample: PBMCs.

CDR3 amino acids: CASSLGPADTEAFF. The CDR3 DNA reads TGTGCCAGCAGCTTAGGGCCGGCGGACACTGAAGCTTTCTTT. This chain links TRBV7-2 with TRBJ1-1; D is ambiguous. Germline assignment: CDR1 SGHTA and CDR2 FQGNSA. Trimming stripped 1 base from V and 3 bases from J, with 9 bases between. This CDR3 contains 14 residues. The variable domain in full, with the rest retrieved from reference TRBV7-2 and TRBJ1-1, is GAGVSQSPSNKVTEKGKDVELRCDPISGHTALYWYRQSLGQGLEFLIYFQGNSAPDKSGLPSDRFSAERTGGSVSTLTIQRTQQEDSAVYLCASSLGPADTEAFFGQGTRLTVV.